The rows below give T cell receptor beta chains drawn from one sample of a study of blood T cell repertoires in COVID-19. The method was immunoSEQ multiplex PCR; TCRdb's version includes in-frame clones alone and lacks a portion of them. This table has 170,000 or so clones, more than 75% appearing once. Sequencing used PBMCs or T cells enriched from blood (not recorded which). Every receptor here comes from a woman aged 45 to 65 who had recovered from COVID-19. The CDR3 runs from the conserved cysteine through the conserved F or W.

CDR3 length: 11
V gene: TRBV20-1
J gene: TRBJ2-1
CDR3 protein: CSATGGLEQFF

CDR3 length: 15
V gene: TRBV25-1
J gene: TRBJ2-5
CDR3 protein: CASPEETGGEETQYF

CDR3 length: 15
V gene: TRBV5-1
J gene: TRBJ1-1
CDR3 protein: CASSLTGTANTEAFF

CDR3 length: 13
V gene: TRBV5-8
J gene: TRBJ2-7
CDR3 protein: CASTPLTAYEQYF

CDR3 length: 15
V gene: TRBV4-1
J gene: TRBJ1-5
CDR3 protein: CASSKGDYSNQPQHF

CDR3 length: 13
V gene: TRBV13
J gene: TRBJ2-3
CDR3 protein: CASSFQRETAQYF

CDR3 length: 15
V gene: TRBV19
J gene: TRBJ2-1
CDR3 protein: CASSPGTSGSMEQFF

CDR3 length: 12
V gene: TRBV7-2
J gene: TRBJ1-2
CDR3 protein: CASSWTGQGYTF

CDR3 length: 13
V gene: TRBV15
J gene: TRBJ2-6
CDR3 protein: CATSPRGANVLTF

CDR3 length: 11
V gene: TRBV5-6
J gene: TRBJ1-2
CDR3 protein: CASSLRGGYTF

CDR3 length: 18
V gene: TRBV27
J gene: TRBJ1-6
CDR3 protein: CASRSGWGGSFDNSPLHF

CDR3 length: 13
V gene: TRBV2
J gene: TRBJ1-5
CDR3 protein: CASSRDSNQPQHF

CDR3 length: 13
V gene: TRBV30
J gene: TRBJ1-5
CDR3 protein: CAWSLSYNQPQHF

CDR3 length: 15
V gene: TRBV2
J gene: TRBJ2-7
CDR3 protein: CASSAKTGDSYEQYF

CDR3 length: 15
V gene: TRBV11-2
J gene: TRBJ2-7
CDR3 protein: CASSFLAGASYEQYF

CDR3 length: 12
V gene: TRBV3-1/TRBV3-2
J gene: TRBJ2-1
CDR3 protein: CASSLVVNEQFF

CDR3 length: 14
V gene: TRBV6-5
J gene: TRBJ2-1
CDR3 protein: CATKARLARNEQFF

CDR3 length: 13
V gene: TRBV4-3
J gene: TRBJ1-6
CDR3 protein: CASSLGTGTPLHF

CDR3 length: 16
V gene: TRBV7-3
J gene: TRBJ2-1
CDR3 protein: CASSLSPGLTRNEQFF

CDR3 length: 11
V gene: TRBV20-1
J gene: TRBJ2-6
CDR3 protein: CSAEDSRRLTF

CDR3 length: 16
V gene: TRBV29-1
J gene: TRBJ1-1
CDR3 protein: CSVAGQGSSMNTEAFF

CDR3 length: 13
V gene: TRBV5-4
J gene: TRBJ2-1
CDR3 protein: CASSETGISEQFF

CDR3 length: 17
V gene: TRBV2
J gene: TRBJ2-2
CDR3 protein: CASSGLAGAVNTGELFF

CDR3 length: 16
V gene: TRBV7-6
J gene: TRBJ2-5
CDR3 protein: CASSLKLAGGQETQYF

CDR3 length: 14
V gene: TRBV2
J gene: TRBJ1-2
CDR3 protein: CASSRDSYFYGYTF

CDR3 length: 19
V gene: TRBV24-1
J gene: TRBJ1-5
CDR3 protein: CATSDSRDRGGYSNQPQHF

CDR3 length: 11
V gene: TRBV7-9
J gene: TRBJ2-5
CDR3 protein: CASSQQETQYF

CDR3 length: 17
V gene: TRBV5-8
J gene: TRBJ2-2
CDR3 protein: CASSPGGISSGTGELFF

CDR3 length: 16
V gene: TRBV19
J gene: TRBJ1-5
CDR3 protein: CASSKIGGHGNQPQHF

CDR3 length: 16
V gene: TRBV19
J gene: TRBJ2-3
CDR3 protein: CASSIGGDSQVDTQYF

CDR3 length: 16
V gene: TRBV5-1
J gene: TRBJ1-2
CDR3 protein: CASSLGGTGGAYGYTF

CDR3 length: 14
V gene: TRBV28
J gene: TRBJ2-7
CDR3 protein: CASSWTGRSYEQYF

CDR3 length: 18
V gene: TRBV3-1/TRBV3-2
J gene: TRBJ2-3
CDR3 protein: CASSQPMGGGVDTDTQYF

CDR3 length: 15
V gene: TRBV6-1
J gene: TRBJ1-5
CDR3 protein: CASSEAGGTNQPQHF

CDR3 length: 15
V gene: TRBV7-3
J gene: TRBJ2-5
CDR3 protein: CASSFSSSGQETQYF

CDR3 length: 16
V gene: TRBV7-7
J gene: TRBJ2-1
CDR3 protein: CASSPGHLNRYNEQFF

CDR3 length: 13
V gene: TRBV6-2/TRBV6-3
J gene: TRBJ2-7
CDR3 protein: CASSLAETYEQYF

CDR3 length: 14
V gene: TRBV29-1
J gene: TRBJ1-2
CDR3 protein: CSVAVQGWADGYTF

CDR3 length: 15
V gene: TRBV5-6
J gene: TRBJ1-4
CDR3 protein: CASSFLQGPNEKLFF

CDR3 length: 15
V gene: TRBV4-2
J gene: TRBJ2-3
CDR3 protein: CASSRRGLAPDTQYF

CDR3 length: 13
V gene: TRBV11-1
J gene: TRBJ2-5
CDR3 protein: CASSSGAGALQYF